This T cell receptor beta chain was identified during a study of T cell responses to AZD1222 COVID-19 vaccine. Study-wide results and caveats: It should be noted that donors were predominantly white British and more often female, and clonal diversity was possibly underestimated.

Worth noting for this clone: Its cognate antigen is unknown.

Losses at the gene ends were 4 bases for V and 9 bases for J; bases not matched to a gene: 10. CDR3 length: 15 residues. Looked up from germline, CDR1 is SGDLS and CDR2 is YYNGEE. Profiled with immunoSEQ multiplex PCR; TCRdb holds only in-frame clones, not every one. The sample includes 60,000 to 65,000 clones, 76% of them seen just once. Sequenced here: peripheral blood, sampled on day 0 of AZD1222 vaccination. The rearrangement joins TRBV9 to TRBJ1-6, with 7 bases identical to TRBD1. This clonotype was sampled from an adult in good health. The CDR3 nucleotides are TGTGCCAGCAGCTCAACAGGGGCCGGCTCTTCACCCCTCCACTTT. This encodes CASSSTGAGSSPLHF.